The 28 T cell receptor beta chains in this list originate from one sample, sequenced in a study of T-cell memory formation after mild COVID-19. In TCRdb, the 5' RACE reads were re-called with MiXCR into one record per CDR3 protein. The sample has tens of thousands of distinct CDR3 sequences; approximately 14% are singletons. The source material was PBMCs or a T cell subset sorted from them (not recorded which). These TCRs come from an adult woman who had mild COVID-19 (a few samples of this study predate the infection). Cell type and time point are not known.

Ten or more counts support this clonotype. This chain uses TRBV6-2 or TRBV6-3 with TRBJ1-4; a possible D gene is TRBD1 (5 bases). Trimming removed 2 bases at V and 0 bases at J, with 13 bases between. Germline V gene data show CDR1 as MNHEY and CDR2 as SVGEGT. The CDR3 sequence is 17 residues long. The CDR3 loop reads CASSYEGRLATNEKLFF. The CDR3, as DNA: TGTGCCAGCAGTTACGAGGGACGACTCGCAACTAATGAAAAACTGTTTTTT.

This clonotype was detected a few times. The rearrangement uses TRBV7-9 and TRBJ2-7; TRBD1 matches at 9 bases. The CDR3 totals 15 residues. From germline, CDR1 is SEHNR and CDR2 FQNEAQ (reference sequence). V lost 5 bases, J lost 0 bases, and 5 bases stayed unmatched. The CDR3 spells CASSPDRGYSYEQYF. The CDR3, as DNA: TGTGCCAGCAGCCCTGACAGGGGGTACTCCTACGAGCAGTACTTC.

This clonotype was found a few times. The chain has TRBV9 and TRBJ1-5, with a weak D call TRBD1 (6 bases). CDR1 SGDLS and CDR2 YYNGEE come from the germline V gene. Trimming took 3 bases from V and 2 from J, leaving 12 bases between them. The CDR3 has 15 residues. CDR3 sequence reads: CASSATGLGNQPQHF. CDR3 in DNA: TGTGCCAGCAGCGCCACAGGGTTGGGCAATCAGCCCCAGCATTTT.

This clonotype was seen more than once but under ten times. The chain couples TRBV12-3 or TRBV12-4 to TRBJ2-1; perhaps TRBD1 as D (6 bases). The length of the CDR3 is 14 residues. V gave up 7 bases and J gave up 5 bases, with 15 bases separating them. The CDR3 here is CASNPTGIDNEQFF. The CDR3 nucleotides read TGTGCCAGCAACCCGACAGGCATAGACAATGAGCAGTTCTTC.

The chain is built from TRBV12-3 or TRBV12-4 and TRBJ2-7; D is undetermined. V was cut by 6 bases and J by 2 bases, with 8 bases left in between. The CDR3 runs to 12 residues. The CDR3, as DNA: TGTGCCAGCAGCGTGTTTGCCTACGAGCAGTACTTC. As protein: CASSVFAYEQYF.

The genes are TRBV6-1 and TRBJ2-7; D is perhaps TRBD1 (6 bases). The CDR3 has 19 amino acids. The V gene's germline CDR1 is MNHNS and CDR2 SASEGT. V lost 5 bases to trimming and J lost 2 bases, with 28 bases between them. As DNA, the CDR3 is TGTGCCAGCAGTTCGACCCTCCTGGGGCAGCAGGACAGAACCTACGAGCAGTACTTC. Its translation is CASSSTLLGQQDRTYEQYF.

The chain has TRBV7-6 and TRBJ2-3; TRBD2 agrees at 8 bases. The germline V gene encodes CDR1 SGHVS and CDR2 FNYEAQ. V shed 5 bases and J 2 bases; nucleotides not matched to a gene: 6. The CDR3 loop spans 15 amino acids. For the CDR3, the DNA is TGTGCCAGCAGCGCCGGTAGCGGGATCACAGATACGCAGTATTTT. This codes for CASSAGSGITDTQYF.

This chain uses TRBV11-1 with TRBJ2-1; D possibly corresponds to TRBD1 (5 bases). Trimming removed 0 bases at V and 7 bases at J, with 22 bases between. CDR1 and CDR2 (germline): SGHAT, FQDESV (reference sequence). The CDR3 consists of 18 residues. CDR3 DNA sequence: TGTGCCAGCAGCTTAGCAGGTTTTGGGGCGGTCTTGGGGAATGAGCAGTTCTTC. This translates into CASSLAGFGAVLGNEQFF.

This clonotype came up many times. A read error may produce the germline difference seen at one junction end. This chain uses TRBV7-7 with TRBJ2-2, with D possibly being TRBD1 (7 bases). This CDR3 has 17 amino acids. Germline CDR1 is SSHAT and CDR2 is FNYEAQ (reference sequence). CDR3 sequence (DNA): TGTGCTAGCAGCGCCTTTCAGGGGGGTACGGACACCGGGGAGCTGTTTTTT. Translating it yields CASSAFQGGTDTGELFF.

The V and J genes are TRBV7-8 and TRBJ2-3, with D hard to call. The germline CDR1 and CDR2 sequences are SGHVS and FQNEAQ. This CDR3 is built from 14 residues. V lost 1 base and J lost 3, with 8 bases in between. In DNA form, the CDR3 reads TGTGCCAGCAGCTTAGAGAGCTTTACAGATACGCAGTATTTT. Protein: CASSLESFTDTQYF.

J is TRBJ1-2 and V is TRBV6-6, with D unclear. The CDR3 extends over 12 amino acids. The germline CDR1 and CDR2 sequences are MNHNY and SVGAGI (reference sequence). Trimming stripped 6 bases from V and 7 bases from J, with 12 bases between. CDR3 loop: CASSPHRTGYTF. DNA of the CDR3: TGTGCCAGCAGCCCACATCGAACTGGCTACACCTTC.

The chain couples TRBV7-9 to TRBJ1-1; the D gene is possibly TRBD1 (6 bases). V lost 3 bases and J lost 3, with 11 bases in between. This CDR3 region has 14 residues. Germline V gene lookup returns CDR1 SEHNR and CDR2 FQNEAQ (reference sequence). The CDR3 sequence: CASSLDSWDTEAFF. The CDR3 nucleotides read TGTGCCAGCAGCTTGGACAGTTGGGACACTGAAGCTTTCTTT.

This clonotype was found a few times. The CDR3 region is CASSQYPRDRGAHGYTF. The CDR3 nucleotides read TGCGCCAGCAGCCAATACCCCCGGGACAGGGGGGCGCATGGCTACACCTTC. The gene calls are TRBV4-1 and TRBJ1-2, with TRBD1 identical over 11 bases. The trim removed 2 bases at V and 6 bases at J, leaving 11 bases unmatched. Germline values: CDR1 MGHRA, CDR2 YSYEKL. The CDR3 is made up of 17 amino acids.

The chain joins TRBV7-6 to TRBJ2-5; D uncertain. V was shortened by 3 bases and J by 3 bases, with 8 bases between the two germline ends. Germline CDR1 is SGHVS and CDR2 is FNYEAQ. CDR3 length: 13 amino acids. In DNA form, the CDR3 reads TGTGCCAGCAGCTTTCGGGCGGAAGAGACCCAGTACTTC. Translating it yields CASSFRAEETQYF.

This CDR3 is CASSFTGPSYEQYF. The CDR3 DNA is TGTGCCAGCAGCTTCACAGGGCCATCCTACGAGCAGTACTTC. The rearrangement uses TRBV7-2 and TRBJ2-7; the D gene is possibly TRBD1 (6 bases). The V gene's germline CDR1 is SGHTA and CDR2 FQGNSA. The CDR3 is 14 residues long. V lost 3 bases to trimming and J lost 1 base, with 10 bases between them. The full variable domain, completed using reference TRBV7-2 and TRBJ2-7, is GAGVSQSPSNKVTEKGKDVELRCDPISGHTALYWYRQSLGQGLEFLIYFQGNSAPDKSGLPSDRFSAERTGGSVSTLTIQRTQQEDSAVYLCASSFTGPSYEQYFGPGTRLTVT.

The J gene is TRBJ2-3, the V gene TRBV29-1; 9 nucleotides line up with TRBD2. This CDR3 has 14 residues. CDR1 SQVTM and CDR2 ANQGSEA come from the germline V gene. Trimming cost V 2 bases and J 5 bases; bases outside gene matches: 5. DNA of the CDR3: TGCAGCGTTGAAAGGCGGGGGGGCGAAGATACGCAGTATTTT. It encodes CSVERRGGEDTQYF.

This clonotype was seen a few times. Germline is not matched at one junction end, which may reflect a read error. The chain employs TRBV11-2 and TRBJ2-1; 11 bases line up with TRBD1. The CDR3 spans 12 residues. The germline V gene encodes CDR1 SGHAT and CDR2 FQNNGV. CDR3 nucleotide sequence: TGTGCCAGCAGCCCAGGGACAGGGGGGGGTCTTTTC. This translates into CASSPGTGGGLF.

This clonotype was counted between two and nine times. The chain uses TRBV6-5 and TRBJ2-1, with D uncertain. Germline values: CDR1 MNHEY, CDR2 SVGAGI. The CDR3 totals 11 residues. The ends were cut back, 2 bases at V and 8 bases at J, with 4 bases in the middle. The CDR3 DNA is TGTGCCAGCAGTTACGGTCATGAGCAGTTCTTC. Residues: CASSYGHEQFF.

V gene TRBV14 combines with J gene TRBJ2-2; the D gene is possibly TRBD2 (6 bases). This CDR3 has 15 residues. Germline V gives CDR1 SGHDN, CDR2 FVKESK. V lost 5 bases and J lost 3, with 13 bases in between. CDR3 in amino acids: CASSFSGPYTGELFF. CDR3 coding DNA: TGTGCCAGCAGCTTTAGCGGACCGTACACCGGGGAGCTGTTTTTT.

The DNA of the CDR3 is TGTGCCAGCAGTACGCCTTTGCCAGGGGGCCGCTACCAGCCCTCGAACACTGAAGCTTTCTTT. This sequence encodes CASSTPLPGGRYQPSNTEAFF. V and J are TRBV7-8 and TRBJ1-1; 8 positions match TRBD1. The CDR3 loop spans 21 amino acids. Germline CDR1 SGHVS, CDR2 FQNEAQ. V lost 6 bases and J lost 1; bases outside the gene matches: 25.

The chain couples TRBV20-1 to TRBJ2-7; the match to TRBD2 covers 8 bases. The V gene's germline CDR1 is DFQATT and CDR2 SNEGSKA (reference sequence). There are 15 residues in the CDR3. With 0 bases clipped from V and 3 bases from J, the junction kept 7 bases outside the gene matches. This chain's CDR3 is CSARDRSGRLYEQYF. The DNA for the CDR3 is TGCAGTGCTAGAGACCGCAGCGGGAGACTCTACGAGCAGTACTTC.

The chain joins TRBV7-9 to TRBJ2-1, with D possibly matching TRBD2 (6 bases). Germline CDR1 SEHNR, CDR2 FQNEAQ (reference sequence). CDR3 length: 14 amino acids. The V and J ends lost 5 bases and 4 bases respectively, with 12 bases between them. The CDR3 DNA sequence: TGTGCCAGCAGCCCACCGGGACTTTACAATGAGCAGTTCTTC. Translated, it gives CASSPPGLYNEQFF. Full variable domain (remainder filled in from reference TRBV7-9 and TRBJ2-1): DTGVSQNPRHKITKRGQNVTFRCDPISEHNRLYWYRQTLGQGPEFLTYFQNEAQLEKSRLLSDRFSAERPKGSFSTLEIQRTEQGDSAMYLCASSPPGLYNEQFFGPGTRLTVL.

The chain recombines TRBV27 with TRBJ2-7, with D tentatively TRBD2 (7 bases). The CDR3 is made up of 14 amino acids. V lost 2 bases to trimming and J lost 5 bases, with 13 bases between them. Germline CDR1 and CDR2: MNHEY and SMNVEV (reference sequence). CDR3 nucleotides: TGTGCCAGCAGTTTAGTGCAGGGGAGGGACGAGCAGTACTTC. Translating it yields CASSLVQGRDEQYF.

This sequence joins TRBV6-5 and TRBJ1-1; a possible D gene is TRBD1 (5 bases). The CDR3 is made up of 14 amino acids. V was trimmed by 5 bases and J by 0 bases, leaving 10 bases between them. The germline V gene has CDR1 MNHEY and CDR2 SVGAGI. In DNA form, the CDR3 reads TGTGCCAGCAGTCTGACAGAGATGAACACTGAAGCTTTCTTT. Translated, it gives CASSLTEMNTEAFF.

There are many counts of this clonotype. The rearrangement links TRBV7-9 to TRBJ2-7; perhaps TRBD1 as D (5 bases). Germline V gene sequence: CDR1 SEHNR, CDR2 FQNEAQ (reference sequence). CDR3 size: 15 residues. V was shortened by 5 bases and J by 2 bases, with 16 bases between the two germline ends. This CDR3 is CASSQDSFAPYEQYF. The CDR3 DNA follows: TGTGCCAGCAGCCAAGACAGTTTTGCTCCCTACGAGCAGTACTTC.

The sample holds a few counts of this clonotype. The V and J genes are TRBV4-1 and TRBJ1-2; D gene uncertain. Germline V CDR1 and CDR2: MGHRA, YSYEKL. This CDR3 is built from 15 residues. The V end was cut by 1 base, the J end by 7 bases, with 16 bases between. The CDR3 bases are TGCGCCAGCAGCCAAGTAAGGGATGGGGAAGGTGGCTACACCTTC. Translating it yields CASSQVRDGEGGYTF.

The rearrangement links TRBV27 to TRBJ2-7, with D perhaps matching TRBD1 (6 bases). Trimming cost V 3 bases and J 5 bases, with 20 bases left between them. The CDR3 covers 16 residues. CDR1 is MNHEY, CDR2 SMNVEV, per germline (reference sequence). In DNA, the CDR3 is TGTGCCAGCAGTTTGGGCGCCTTGGGTTCAGGGGACGAGCAGTACTTC. Translated: CASSLGALGSGDEQYF.

This clonotype was seen a few times. The chain carries TRBV4-1 and TRBJ1-4; no clear D. Trimming removed 2 bases from V and 7 bases from J, with 17 bases in between. Germline lookup yields CDR1 MGHRA and CDR2 YSYEKL. This CDR3 has 16 residues. This chain's CDR3 is CASSQTPGPEGEKLFF. In nucleotides, the CDR3 is TGCGCCAGCAGCCAAACGCCGGGCCCCGAAGGTGAAAAACTGTTTTTT.